This T cell receptor (beta chain) is from a study of cytomegalovirus exposure and HLA in healthy donors. Study-level information: The 110 or so validation repertoires were produced on the same platform as the 650 to 800 repertoires of the first cohort. This was reported in a later analysis.

Clones were sequenced by immunoSEQ multiplex PCR, and TCRdb holds only the in-frame ones, with some missing. Seen here are 65,000 to 85,000 clones, 95% observed once, and the top ten hold 0.69%. Looked up from germline, CDR1 is MNHEY and CDR2 is SMNVEV (reference sequence). This CDR3 is built from 13 residues. V was trimmed by 4 bases and J by 2 bases, leaving 9 bases between them. This chain uses TRBV27 with TRBJ2-7; possibly TRBD2 for D (6 bases). Sequencing was carried out using PBMCs. The TCR originated in a woman under 30 in good health and CMV-seronegative. The CDR3 DNA is TGTGCCAGCAGTTGGGACTCAACCTACGAGCAGTACTTC. Protein sequence: CASSWDSTYEQYF.